This T cell receptor (beta chain) emerged from a study of T-cell reconstitution after alpha-beta-depleted transplantation in children. Unique molecular identifiers were incorporated when the TCRbeta library was constructed. TCRdb used MiXCR to reprocess the PCR reads, holding one entry per CDR3 protein. This sample has about 870,000 distinct CDR3 sequences, with 16% found just once. V was pared by 6 bases and J by 2 bases, with 8 bases of the junction left unmatched. The germline gives CDR1 SGHDN, CDR2 FVKESK. This CDR3 has 15 residues. This clonotype was recorded at least ten times. No antigen is known for it. General observations from the study: Two months or so post-transplant, alpha-beta T cells reportedly derived from several hundred expanded graft clones. Among T cells one year after transplant, newly produced cells accounted for most counts and diversity.

The sequences come from PBMCs, mostly from graft donor cells, collected 360 days after TCRalphabeta/CD19-depleted stem cell transplant. The chain recombines TRBV14 with TRBJ2-3; TRBD2 matches at 7 bases. This receptor was obtained from a male patient between 5 and 17 years old who had a stem cell transplant for acute lymphoblastic leukemia, so the T cells may come from the graft donor. The CDR3 sequence: CASSLNLAVTDTQYF. CDR3 nucleotides: TGTGCCAGCAGTTTAAATCTAGCGGTCACAGATACGCAGTATTTT.